The text below deals with one TCR beta chain. Its antigen is unidentified. The investigators sampled blood at baseline, at cycle 4 day 1, and at cycle 7 day 1. Germline assignment: CDR1 SGHTA and CDR2 FQGTGA. Trimming cost V 6 bases and J 6 bases, with 13 bases left between them. The CDR3 totals 13 residues. The data are from a study of OX40 agonist ivuxolimab in advanced cancers. On the study more broadly: Each patient was given ivuxolimab into a vein every 2 weeks, at 0.01 to 10 mg/kg. Overall study results and limits: In general, CD8+ T cells held more expanded clones than CD4+ did, on average. In a subset of nonresponders, normalized T-cell clonal expansion was also low.

Sequencing was performed with immunoSEQ multiplex PCR; in TCRdb, only in-frame clones are kept and a portion is missing. The sample has around 72,000 clones; approximately 92% are singletons. This sequence joins TRBV7-3 and TRBJ2-3; D is uncertain. This receptor was identified in an adult with an advanced solid tumor such as melanoma, head and neck, liver or kidney cancer. This specimen was CD4+ or CD8+ T cells sorted from blood, taken in a trial of the OX40 agonist ivuxolimab. Here the CDR3 reads CASSRGLRDTQYF. The CDR3 DNA is TGTGCCAGCAGTCGAGGCCTTAGGGATACGCAGTATTTT. Combining the CDR3 with reference TRBV7-3 and TRBJ2-3 gives the whole variable domain GAGVSQTPSNKVTEKGKYVELRCDPISGHTALYWYRQSLGQGPEFLIYFQGTGAADDSGLPNDRFFAVRPEGSVSTLKIQRTERGDSAVYLCASSRGLRDTQYFGPGTRLTVL.